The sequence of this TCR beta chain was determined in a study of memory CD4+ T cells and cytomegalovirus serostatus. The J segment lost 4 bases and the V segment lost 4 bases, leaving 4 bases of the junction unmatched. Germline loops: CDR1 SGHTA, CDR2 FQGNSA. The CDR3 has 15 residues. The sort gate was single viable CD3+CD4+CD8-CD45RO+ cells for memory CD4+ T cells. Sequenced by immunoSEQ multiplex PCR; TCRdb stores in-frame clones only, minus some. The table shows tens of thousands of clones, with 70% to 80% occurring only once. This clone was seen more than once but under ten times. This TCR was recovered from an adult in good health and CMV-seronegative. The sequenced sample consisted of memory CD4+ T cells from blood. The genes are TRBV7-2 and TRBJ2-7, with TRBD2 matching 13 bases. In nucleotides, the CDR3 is TGTGCCAGCAGCTCGCTGACTAGCGGGAGGTACGAGCAGTACTTC. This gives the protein CASSSLTSGRYEQYF.